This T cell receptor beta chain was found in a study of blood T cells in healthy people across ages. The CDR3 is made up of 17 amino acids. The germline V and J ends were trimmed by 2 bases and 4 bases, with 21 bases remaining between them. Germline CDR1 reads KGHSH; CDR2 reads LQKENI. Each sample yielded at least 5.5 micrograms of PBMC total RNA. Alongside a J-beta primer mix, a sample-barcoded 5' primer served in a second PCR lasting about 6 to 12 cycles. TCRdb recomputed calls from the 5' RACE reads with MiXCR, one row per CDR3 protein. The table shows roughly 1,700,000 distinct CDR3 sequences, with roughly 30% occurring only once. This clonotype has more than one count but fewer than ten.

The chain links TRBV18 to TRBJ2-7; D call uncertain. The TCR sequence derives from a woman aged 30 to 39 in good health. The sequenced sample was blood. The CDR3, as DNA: TGTGCCAGCTCACCAATCTTCAGCGCCTATCAGCCATACGAGCAGTACTTC. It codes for CASSPIFSAYQPYEQYF.